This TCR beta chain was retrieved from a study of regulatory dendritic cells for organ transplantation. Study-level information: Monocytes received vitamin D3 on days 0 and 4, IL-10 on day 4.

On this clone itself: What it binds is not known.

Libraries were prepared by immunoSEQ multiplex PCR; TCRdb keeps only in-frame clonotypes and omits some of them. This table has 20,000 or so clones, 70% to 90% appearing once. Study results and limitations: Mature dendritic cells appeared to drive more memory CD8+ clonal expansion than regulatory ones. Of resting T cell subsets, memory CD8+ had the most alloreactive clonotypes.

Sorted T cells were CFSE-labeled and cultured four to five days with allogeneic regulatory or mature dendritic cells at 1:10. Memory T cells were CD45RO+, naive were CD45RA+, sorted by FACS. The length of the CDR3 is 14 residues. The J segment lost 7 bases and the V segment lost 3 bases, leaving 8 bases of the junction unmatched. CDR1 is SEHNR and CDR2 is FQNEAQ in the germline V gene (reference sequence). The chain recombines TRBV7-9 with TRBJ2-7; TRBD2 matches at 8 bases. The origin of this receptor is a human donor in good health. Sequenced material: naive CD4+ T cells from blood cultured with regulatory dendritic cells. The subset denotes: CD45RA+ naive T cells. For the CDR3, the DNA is TGTGCCAGCAGCTTGGTCAGCGGGAGAGGGGAGCAGTACTTC. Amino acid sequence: CASSLVSGRGEQYF.